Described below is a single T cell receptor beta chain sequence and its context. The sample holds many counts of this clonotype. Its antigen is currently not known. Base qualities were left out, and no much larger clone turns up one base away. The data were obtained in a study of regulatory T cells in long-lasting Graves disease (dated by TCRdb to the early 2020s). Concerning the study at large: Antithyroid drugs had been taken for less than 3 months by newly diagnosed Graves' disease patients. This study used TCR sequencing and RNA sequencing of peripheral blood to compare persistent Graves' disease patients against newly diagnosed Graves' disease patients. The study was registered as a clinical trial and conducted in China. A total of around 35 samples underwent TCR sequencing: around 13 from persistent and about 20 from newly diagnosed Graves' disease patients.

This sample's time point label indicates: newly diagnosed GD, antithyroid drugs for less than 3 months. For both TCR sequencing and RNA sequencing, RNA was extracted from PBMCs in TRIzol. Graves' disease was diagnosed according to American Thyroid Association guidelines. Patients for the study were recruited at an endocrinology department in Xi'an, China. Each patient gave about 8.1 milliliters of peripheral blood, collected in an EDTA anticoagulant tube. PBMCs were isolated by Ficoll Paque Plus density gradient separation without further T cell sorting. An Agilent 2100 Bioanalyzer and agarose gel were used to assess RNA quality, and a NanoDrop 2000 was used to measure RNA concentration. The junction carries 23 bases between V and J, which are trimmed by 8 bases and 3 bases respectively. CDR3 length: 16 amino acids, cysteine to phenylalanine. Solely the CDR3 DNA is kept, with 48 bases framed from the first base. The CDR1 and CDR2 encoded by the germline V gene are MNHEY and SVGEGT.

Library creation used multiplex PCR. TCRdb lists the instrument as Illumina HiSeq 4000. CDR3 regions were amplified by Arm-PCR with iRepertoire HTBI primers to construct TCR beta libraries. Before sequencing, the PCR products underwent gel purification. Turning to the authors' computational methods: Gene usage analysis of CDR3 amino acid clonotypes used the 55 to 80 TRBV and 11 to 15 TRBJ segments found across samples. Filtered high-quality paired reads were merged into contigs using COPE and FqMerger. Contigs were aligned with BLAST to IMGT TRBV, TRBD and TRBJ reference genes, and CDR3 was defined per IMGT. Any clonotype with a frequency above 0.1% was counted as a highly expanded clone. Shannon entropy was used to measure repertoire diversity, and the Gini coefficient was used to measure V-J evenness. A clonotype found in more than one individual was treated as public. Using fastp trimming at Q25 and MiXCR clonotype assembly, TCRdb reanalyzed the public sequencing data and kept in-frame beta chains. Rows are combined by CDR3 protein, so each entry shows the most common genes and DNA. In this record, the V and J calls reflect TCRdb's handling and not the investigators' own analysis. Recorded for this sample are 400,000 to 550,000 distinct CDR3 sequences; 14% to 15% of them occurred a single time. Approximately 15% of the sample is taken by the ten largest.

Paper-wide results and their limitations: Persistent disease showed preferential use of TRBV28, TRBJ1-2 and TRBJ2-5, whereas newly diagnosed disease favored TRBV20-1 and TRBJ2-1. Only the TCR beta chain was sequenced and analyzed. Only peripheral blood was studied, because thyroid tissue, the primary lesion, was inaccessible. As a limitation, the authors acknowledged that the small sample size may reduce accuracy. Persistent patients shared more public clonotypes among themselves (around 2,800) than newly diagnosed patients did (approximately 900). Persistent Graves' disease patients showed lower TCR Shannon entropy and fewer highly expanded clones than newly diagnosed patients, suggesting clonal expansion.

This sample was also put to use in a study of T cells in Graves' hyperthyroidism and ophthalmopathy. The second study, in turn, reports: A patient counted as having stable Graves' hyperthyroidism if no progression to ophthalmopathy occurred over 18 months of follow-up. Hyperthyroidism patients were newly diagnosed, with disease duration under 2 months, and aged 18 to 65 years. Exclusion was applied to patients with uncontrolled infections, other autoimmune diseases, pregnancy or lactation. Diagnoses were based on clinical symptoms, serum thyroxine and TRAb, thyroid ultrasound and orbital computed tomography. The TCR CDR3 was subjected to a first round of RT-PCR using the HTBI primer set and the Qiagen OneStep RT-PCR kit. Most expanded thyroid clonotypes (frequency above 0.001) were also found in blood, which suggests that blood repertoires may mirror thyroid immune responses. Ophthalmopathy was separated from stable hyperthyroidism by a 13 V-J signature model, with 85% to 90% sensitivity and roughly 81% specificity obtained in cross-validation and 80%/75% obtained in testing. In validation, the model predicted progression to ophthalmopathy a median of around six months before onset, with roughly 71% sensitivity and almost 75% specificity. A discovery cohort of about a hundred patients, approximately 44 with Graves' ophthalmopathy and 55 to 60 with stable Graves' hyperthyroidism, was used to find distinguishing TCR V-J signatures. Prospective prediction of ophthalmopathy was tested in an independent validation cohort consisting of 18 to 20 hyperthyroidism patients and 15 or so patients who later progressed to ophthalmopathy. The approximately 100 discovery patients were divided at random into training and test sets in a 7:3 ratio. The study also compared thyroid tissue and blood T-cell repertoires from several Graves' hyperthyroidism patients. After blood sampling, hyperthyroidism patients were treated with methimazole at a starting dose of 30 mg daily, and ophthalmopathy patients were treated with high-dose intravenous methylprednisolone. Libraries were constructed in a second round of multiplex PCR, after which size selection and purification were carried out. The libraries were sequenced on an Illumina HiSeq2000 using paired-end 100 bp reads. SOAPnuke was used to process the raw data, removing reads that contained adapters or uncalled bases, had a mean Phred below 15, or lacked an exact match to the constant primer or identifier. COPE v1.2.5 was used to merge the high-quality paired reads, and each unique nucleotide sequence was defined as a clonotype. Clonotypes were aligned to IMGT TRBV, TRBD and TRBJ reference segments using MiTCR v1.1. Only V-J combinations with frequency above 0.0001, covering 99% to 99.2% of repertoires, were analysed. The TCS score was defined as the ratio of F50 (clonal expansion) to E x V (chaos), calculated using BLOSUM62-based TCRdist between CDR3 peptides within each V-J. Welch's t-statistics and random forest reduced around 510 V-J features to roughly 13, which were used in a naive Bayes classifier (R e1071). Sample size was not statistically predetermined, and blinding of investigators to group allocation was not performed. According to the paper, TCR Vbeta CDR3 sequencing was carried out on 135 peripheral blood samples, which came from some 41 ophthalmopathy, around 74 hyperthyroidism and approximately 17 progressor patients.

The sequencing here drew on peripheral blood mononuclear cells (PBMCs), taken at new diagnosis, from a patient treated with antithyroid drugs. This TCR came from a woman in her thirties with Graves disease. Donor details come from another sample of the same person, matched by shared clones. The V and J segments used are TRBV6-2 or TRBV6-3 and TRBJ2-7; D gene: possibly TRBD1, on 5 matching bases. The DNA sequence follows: TGTGCCAGCCTCGCCTCAGACAGTATAGGAGACTACGAGCAGTACTTC. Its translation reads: CASLASDSIGDYEQYF.